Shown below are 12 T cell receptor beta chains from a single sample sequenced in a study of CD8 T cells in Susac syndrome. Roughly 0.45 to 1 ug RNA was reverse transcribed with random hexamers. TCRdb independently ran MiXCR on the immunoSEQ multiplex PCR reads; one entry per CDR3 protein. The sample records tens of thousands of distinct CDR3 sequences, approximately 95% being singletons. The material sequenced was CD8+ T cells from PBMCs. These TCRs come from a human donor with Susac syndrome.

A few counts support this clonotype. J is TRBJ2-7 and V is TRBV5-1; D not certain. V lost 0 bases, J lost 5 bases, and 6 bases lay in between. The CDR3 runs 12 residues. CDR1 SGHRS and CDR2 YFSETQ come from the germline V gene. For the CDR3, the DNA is TGCGCCAGCAGCTTGGTGCAGAACGAGCAGTACTTC. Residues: CASSLVQNEQYF.

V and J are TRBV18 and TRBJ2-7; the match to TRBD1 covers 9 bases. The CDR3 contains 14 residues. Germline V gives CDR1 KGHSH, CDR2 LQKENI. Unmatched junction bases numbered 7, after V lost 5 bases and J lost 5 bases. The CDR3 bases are TGTGCCAGCTCATCTGGACAGGGGTTCCACGAGCAGTACTTC. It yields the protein CASSSGQGFHEQYF.

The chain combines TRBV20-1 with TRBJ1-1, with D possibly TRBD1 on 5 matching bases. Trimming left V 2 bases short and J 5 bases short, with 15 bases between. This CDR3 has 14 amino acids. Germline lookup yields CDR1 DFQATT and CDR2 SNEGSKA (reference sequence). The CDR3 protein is CSARRDGMGTEAFF. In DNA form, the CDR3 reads TGCAGTGCTAGACGGGACGGGATGGGGACTGAAGCTTTCTTT.

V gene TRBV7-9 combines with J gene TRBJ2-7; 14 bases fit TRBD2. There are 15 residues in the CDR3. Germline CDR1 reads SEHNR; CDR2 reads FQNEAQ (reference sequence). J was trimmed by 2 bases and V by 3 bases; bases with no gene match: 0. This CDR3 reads CASSLTSGRAYEQYF. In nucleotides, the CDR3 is TGTGCCAGCAGCTTGACTAGCGGGAGGGCCTACGAGCAGTACTTC.

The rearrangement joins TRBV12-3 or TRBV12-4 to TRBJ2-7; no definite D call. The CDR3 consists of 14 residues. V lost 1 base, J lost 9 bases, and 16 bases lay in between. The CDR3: CASSLVPTVIGQYF. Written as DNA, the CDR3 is TGTGCCAGCAGTTTAGTCCCAACGGTAATTGGGCAGTACTTC.

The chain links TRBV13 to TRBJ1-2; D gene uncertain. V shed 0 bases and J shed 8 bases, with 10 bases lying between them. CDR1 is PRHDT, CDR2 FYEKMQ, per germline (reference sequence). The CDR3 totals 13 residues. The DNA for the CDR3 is TGTGCCAGCAGCTTAGGCCTAATAGAGGGCTACACCTTC. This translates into CASSLGLIEGYTF.

The CDR3 region is CASSSDRVTNYGYTF. The CDR3 DNA reads TGTGCCAGCAGCTCAGACAGGGTTACTAACTATGGCTACACCTTC. The J gene is TRBJ1-2, the V gene TRBV7-9; 7 nucleotides agree with TRBD1. This CDR3 spans 15 amino acids. The germline CDR1 and CDR2 sequences are SEHNR and FQNEAQ (reference sequence). The junction had 5 bases not matched to a gene; V was cut back by 4 bases and J by 0 bases.

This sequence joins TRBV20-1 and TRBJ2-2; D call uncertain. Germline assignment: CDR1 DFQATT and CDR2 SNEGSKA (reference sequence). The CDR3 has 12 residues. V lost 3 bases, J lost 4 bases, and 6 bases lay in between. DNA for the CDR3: TGCAGTGCTAGGTTCCCCACCGGGGAGCTGTTTTTT. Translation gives CSARFPTGELFF.

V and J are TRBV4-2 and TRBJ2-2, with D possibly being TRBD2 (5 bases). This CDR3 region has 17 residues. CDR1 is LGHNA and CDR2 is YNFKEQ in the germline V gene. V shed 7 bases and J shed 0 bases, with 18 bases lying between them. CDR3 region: CASTSGWLGPNTGELFF. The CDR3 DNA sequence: TGTGCCAGCACCTCGGGGTGGTTAGGTCCGAACACCGGGGAGCTGTTTTTT.

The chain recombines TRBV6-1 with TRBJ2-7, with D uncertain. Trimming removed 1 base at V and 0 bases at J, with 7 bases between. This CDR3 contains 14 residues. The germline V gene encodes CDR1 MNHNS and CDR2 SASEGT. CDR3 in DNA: TGTGCCAGCAGTGAAGTGGCAGGCTCCTACGAGCAGTACTTC. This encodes CASSEVAGSYEQYF.

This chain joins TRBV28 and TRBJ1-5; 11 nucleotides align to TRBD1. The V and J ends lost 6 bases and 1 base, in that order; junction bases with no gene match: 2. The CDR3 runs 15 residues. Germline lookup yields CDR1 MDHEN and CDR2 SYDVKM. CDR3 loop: CASRGTGGSNQPQHF. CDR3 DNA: TGTGCCAGCAGGGGGACAGGGGGGAGCAATCAGCCCCAGCATTTT. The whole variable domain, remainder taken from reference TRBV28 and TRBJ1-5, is DVKVTQSSRYLVKRTGEKVFLECVQDMDHENMFWYRQDPGLGLRLIYFSYDVKMKEKGDIPEGYSVSREKKERFSLILESASTNQTSMYLCASRGTGGSNQPQHFGDGTRLSIL.

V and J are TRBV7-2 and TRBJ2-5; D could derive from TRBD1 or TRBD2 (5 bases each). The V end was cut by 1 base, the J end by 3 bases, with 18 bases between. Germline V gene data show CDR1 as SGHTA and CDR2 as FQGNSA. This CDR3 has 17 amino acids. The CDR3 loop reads CASSLVITGTLKETQYF. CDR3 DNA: TGTGCCAGCAGCTTAGTTATAACCGGGACCCTCAAAGAGACCCAGTACTTC.